This is a list of T cell receptor beta chains from one sample in a study of cytomegalovirus exposure and HLA in healthy donors. The table came from immunoSEQ multiplex PCR; TCRdb's copy has only in-frame clones and leaves some out. This sample has about 250,000 clones; under 90% occur once, and the top ten carry about 0.28%. Sample: PBMCs. The origin of the receptors is a girl aged 2-10 years in good health and CMV-seronegative. CDR3s include the opening cysteine and the closing phenylalanine or tryptophan. The order of the fields is CDR3 protein, CDR3 DNA, V gene, CDR3 length, clone size, D gene, J gene. A D gene is named only where the DNA matches it firmly. Clone size, where shown, is once, few, many, or a class for clones that have expanded.

CDR3 protein: CSVVVIGAEAFF; CDR3 DNA: TGCAGCGTTGTGGTAATCGGGGCTGAAGCTTTCTTT; V gene: TRBV29-1; CDR3 length: 12; clone size: NA; D gene: NA; J gene: TRBJ1-1
CDR3 protein: CASSLREGAARAFF; CDR3 DNA: TGTGCCAGCAGCTTACGCGAGGGGGCAGCCAGAGCTTTCTTT; V gene: TRBV7-8; CDR3 length: 14; clone size: NA; D gene: TRBD1; J gene: TRBJ1-1
CDR3 protein: CASSLRGGSYEQYF; CDR3 DNA: TGTGCCAGCAGCTTGAGGGGAGGCTCCTACGAGCAGTACTTC; V gene: TRBV5-6; CDR3 length: 14; clone size: NA; D gene: NA; J gene: TRBJ2-7
CDR3 protein: CASSLSGPGIGELFF; CDR3 DNA: TGTGCCAGCAGTCTAAGTGGCCCAGGGATCGGGGAGCTGTTTTTT; V gene: TRBV28; CDR3 length: 15; clone size: NA; D gene: NA; J gene: TRBJ2-2
CDR3 protein: CASSIRRPSNQLQHF; CDR3 DNA: TGTGCCAGTAGTATACGGAGGCCTAGCAATCAGCTCCAGCATTTT; V gene: TRBV19; CDR3 length: 15; clone size: NA; D gene: NA; J gene: TRBJ1-5
CDR3 protein: CTSSSPPLRTGSGPQHF; CDR3 DNA: TGCACCAGCAGCTCCCCACCTCTTCGGACAGGGAGCGGGCCCCAGCATTTT; V gene: TRBV5-1; CDR3 length: 17; clone size: NA; D gene: TRBD1; J gene: TRBJ1-5
CDR3 protein: CASSLSPGQSSYEQYF; CDR3 DNA: TGTGCCAGCAGCCTCTCCCCGGGACAGAGCTCCTACGAGCAGTACTTC; V gene: TRBV14; CDR3 length: 16; clone size: few; D gene: TRBD1; J gene: TRBJ2-7
CDR3 protein: CASSPNRGQARDEQYF; CDR3 DNA: TGTGCCAGCTCACCAAACAGGGGGCAGGCGCGGGACGAGCAGTACTTC; V gene: TRBV18; CDR3 length: 16; clone size: NA; D gene: TRBD1; J gene: TRBJ2-7
CDR3 protein: CAWSVFGVYGYTF; CDR3 DNA: TGTGCCTGGAGTGTATTCGGAGTGTATGGCTACACCTTC; V gene: TRBV30; CDR3 length: 13; clone size: few; D gene: NA; J gene: TRBJ1-2
CDR3 protein: CASSLDPAGVYEQYF; CDR3 DNA: TGCGCCAGCAGCTTGGATCCAGCGGGAGTCTACGAGCAGTACTTC; V gene: TRBV5-1; CDR3 length: 15; clone size: NA; D gene: TRBD2; J gene: TRBJ2-7
CDR3 protein: CASSLPSGANVLTF; CDR3 DNA: TGTGCCAGCAGCCTTCCCTCGGGGGCCAACGTCCTGACTTTC; V gene: TRBV5-4; CDR3 length: 14; clone size: NA; D gene: NA; J gene: TRBJ2-6
CDR3 protein: CASSPGWDRGYGYTF; CDR3 DNA: TGTGCCAGCAGCCCAGGCTGGGACAGGGGTTATGGCTACACCTTC; V gene: TRBV7-2; CDR3 length: 15; clone size: NA; D gene: TRBD1; J gene: TRBJ1-2
CDR3 protein: CASSDSGGNTEAFF; CDR3 DNA: TGTGCCAGCAGTGATTCGGGGGGGAACACTGAAGCTTTCTTT; V gene: TRBV2; CDR3 length: 14; clone size: NA; D gene: NA; J gene: TRBJ1-1
CDR3 protein: CAIQSATSYEQYF; CDR3 DNA: TGTGCCATCCAAAGTGCCACCAGCTACGAGCAGTACTTC; V gene: TRBV10-3; CDR3 length: 13; clone size: NA; D gene: NA; J gene: TRBJ2-7
CDR3 protein: CASSDTVGGYTDTQYF; CDR3 DNA: TGTGCCAGCAGTGATACGGTGGGAGGGTACACAGATACGCAGTATTTT; V gene: TRBV6-1; CDR3 length: 16; clone size: few; D gene: TRBD2; J gene: TRBJ2-3
CDR3 protein: CASMWESITDTQYF; CDR3 DNA: TGTGCCAGCATGTGGGAGTCGATCACAGATACGCAGTATTTT; V gene: TRBV7-8; CDR3 length: 14; clone size: NA; D gene: NA; J gene: TRBJ2-3
CDR3 protein: CASSQSTGRPKHLAKNIQYF; CDR3 DNA: TGCGCCAGCAGTCAATCCACAGGGCGACCGAAACACTTAGCCAAAAACATTCAGTACTTC; V gene: TRBV23-1; CDR3 length: 20; clone size: few; D gene: NA; J gene: TRBJ2-4
CDR3 protein: CATSRAGQGSSPLHF; CDR3 DNA: TGTGCCACCAGCAGAGCGGGACAGGGAAGTTCACCCCTCCACTTT; V gene: TRBV15; CDR3 length: 15; clone size: NA; D gene: TRBD1; J gene: TRBJ1-6
CDR3 protein: CASSFLGRDTQYF; CDR3 DNA: TGTGCCAGCAGTTTTTTGGGCAGAGATACGCAGTATTTT; V gene: TRBV28; CDR3 length: 13; clone size: NA; D gene: NA; J gene: TRBJ2-3
CDR3 protein: CASNDGGAYEQYF; CDR3 DNA: TGCGCCAGCAACGACGGAGGGGCCTACGAGCAGTACTTC; V gene: TRBV5-1; CDR3 length: 13; clone size: NA; D gene: NA; J gene: TRBJ2-7
CDR3 protein: CASSEDRLNEKLFF; CDR3 DNA: TGTGCCAGCAGTGAAGACAGGCTCAATGAAAAACTGTTTTTT; V gene: TRBV6-1; CDR3 length: 14; clone size: NA; D gene: NA; J gene: TRBJ1-4
CDR3 protein: CASGGFTSGNTIYF; CDR3 DNA: TGTGCCAGCGGGGGGTTCACCTCTGGAAACACCATATATTTT; V gene: TRBV2; CDR3 length: 14; clone size: few; D gene: NA; J gene: TRBJ1-3
CDR3 protein: CASSSRLLSYEQYF; CDR3 DNA: TGTGCCAGCAGTTCTAGACTTCTCTCCTACGAGCAGTACTTC; V gene: TRBV6-6; CDR3 length: 14; clone size: NA; D gene: NA; J gene: TRBJ2-7
CDR3 protein: CASSFTGEGLAGGPGSYEQYF; CDR3 DNA: TGTGCCAGCAGCTTCACAGGGGAAGGGCTAGCGGGAGGGCCTGGCTCCTACGAGCAGTACTTC; V gene: TRBV21-1; CDR3 length: 21; clone size: NA; D gene: NA; J gene: TRBJ2-7
CDR3 protein: CASSYSGQGAWAFF; CDR3 DNA: TGTGCCAGCAGTTACTCAGGGCAGGGGGCGTGGGCTTTCTTT; V gene: TRBV6-5; CDR3 length: 14; clone size: few; D gene: TRBD1; J gene: TRBJ1-1
CDR3 protein: CAWSAVGSPYEQYF; CDR3 DNA: TGTGCCTGGAGTGCGGTGGGGAGTCCCTACGAGCAGTACTTC; V gene: TRBV30; CDR3 length: 14; clone size: NA; D gene: NA; J gene: TRBJ2-7
CDR3 protein: CASSPRGQSLPNYGYTF; CDR3 DNA: TGTGCCAGCTCACCCCGGGGACAATCTCTTCCTAACTATGGCTACACCTTC; V gene: TRBV18; CDR3 length: 17; clone size: NA; D gene: NA; J gene: TRBJ1-2
CDR3 protein: CASSSIRTGGGHNEQFF; CDR3 DNA: TGTGCCAGCAGTTCTATCCGGACAGGGGGTGGGCACAATGAGCAGTTCTTC; V gene: TRBV28; CDR3 length: 17; clone size: NA; D gene: TRBD1; J gene: TRBJ2-1
CDR3 protein: CASSLSLLGTRTDTQYF; CDR3 DNA: TGTGCCAGCAGTTTATCTTTACTAGGGACTCGAACAGATACGCAGTATTTT; V gene: TRBV27; CDR3 length: 17; clone size: NA; D gene: NA; J gene: TRBJ2-3
CDR3 protein: CSSSRDLAGATDTQYF; CDR3 DNA: TGTTCCAGCAGCCGAGATCTAGCGGGGGCAACAGATACGCAGTATTTT; V gene: TRBV7-9; CDR3 length: 16; clone size: NA; D gene: TRBD2; J gene: TRBJ2-3
CDR3 protein: CAISGREKGGFSGANVLTF; CDR3 DNA: TGTGCCATCAGTGGGCGGGAAAAGGGGGGGTTCTCTGGGGCCAACGTCCTGACTTTC; V gene: TRBV10-3; CDR3 length: 19; clone size: few; D gene: NA; J gene: TRBJ2-6
CDR3 protein: CASSPRDRSYEQYF; CDR3 DNA: TGTGCCAGCAGTCCCCGGGACAGATCCTACGAGCAGTACTTC; V gene: TRBV6-5; CDR3 length: 14; clone size: NA; D gene: TRBD1; J gene: TRBJ2-7
CDR3 protein: CASSVGPSPRALNTEAFF; CDR3 DNA: TGTGCCAGCAGCGTAGGCCCCTCACCCAGGGCGCTAAACACTGAAGCTTTCTTT; V gene: TRBV9; CDR3 length: 18; clone size: few; D gene: NA; J gene: TRBJ1-1